This entry lists 17 T cell receptor beta chains sequenced from one sample in a study of blood T cells in healthy people across ages. PCR was performed a second time for about 7 to 12 cycles using a sample-barcoded 5' primer and a J-beta primer mix. TCRdb reanalysed the 5' RACE reads using MiXCR and keeps one entry per CDR3 protein. The table lists 750,000 or so distinct CDR3 sequences, more than 20% of them singletons. Another study also made use of these data, one on T cells of mothers and their children.

Sequencing was done on a sample of blood. The origin of the receptors is a boy aged 5-17 years in good health.

The gene calls are TRBV6-5 and TRBJ1-4; D is unclear. The CDR3 sequence is 15 residues long. V was clipped by 0 bases and J by 4 bases, with 9 bases between them. CDR1 and CDR2 (germline): MNHEY, SVGAGI. CDR3 in amino acids: CASSYSISFNEKLFF. In nucleotides, the CDR3 is TGTGCCAGCAGTTACTCAATCAGTTTTAATGAAAAACTGTTTTTT.

Only a few counts were recorded for this clonotype. The genes are TRBV29-1 and TRBJ2-5, with TRBD2 matching 8 bases. The V gene end was trimmed by 6 bases and the J gene end by 5 bases; junction bases not matched to a gene: 5. Germline V gene sequence: CDR1 SQVTM, CDR2 ANQGSEA. This CDR3 contains 12 residues. The CDR3 is CSVSGTRETQYF. The CDR3 DNA reads as TGCAGCGTCTCCGGGACTAGGGAGACCCAGTACTTC.

The chain combines TRBV12-3 or TRBV12-4 with TRBJ2-1; D tentatively reads TRBD1 or TRBD2 (6 bases each). Trimming removed 3 bases at V and 7 bases at J, with 16 bases between. CDR3 length: 15 amino acids. The CDR3 nucleotides read TGTGCCAGCAGTTTCATTGGGGGGCGAATGAATGAGCAGTTCTTC. This codes for CASSFIGGRMNEQFF.

This chain links TRBV3-1 with TRBJ2-7; 14 bases fit TRBD2. The germline V gene has CDR1 LGHDT and CDR2 YNNKEL (reference sequence). The J segment lost 5 bases and the V segment lost 1 base, leaving 7 bases of the junction unmatched. The CDR3 totals 17 residues. The CDR3 here is CASSQVTRTSGRNEQYF. The CDR3 nucleotides read TGTGCCAGCAGCCAAGTTACTAGGACTAGCGGGAGGAACGAGCAGTACTTC.

The V call is TRBV29-1, the J call TRBJ1-2; 10 bases are a match to TRBD1. Germline V lookup: CDR1 SQVTM, CDR2 ANQGSEA. The CDR3 loop spans 14 amino acids. V shed 8 bases, J shed 3 bases, and the junction held 9 bases outside the gene matches. CDR3 residues: CSTRTTGGDYGYTF. The CDR3 DNA follows: TGCAGCACACGAACGACAGGGGGCGACTATGGCTACACCTTC.

This clonotype showed up just a few times. The chain employs TRBV29-1 and TRBJ2-1, with TRBD2 matching over 9 bases. J lost 0 bases, V lost 8 bases, and 5 bases had no gene match. The CDR3 has 14 residues. Looked up from germline, CDR1 is SQVTM and CDR2 is ANQGSEA. In DNA form, the CDR3 reads TGCAGCTCAACTAGCGGGTTCTCCTACAATGAGCAGTTCTTC. It yields the protein CSSTSGFSYNEQFF.

This chain links TRBV6-4 with TRBJ2-1; D possibly matches TRBD1 or TRBD2 (5 bases each). With 0 bases removed from V and 3 bases from J, the gap between germline ends came to 9 bases. CDR1 and CDR2 from the germline V gene are MRHNA and SNTAGT. The CDR3 has 15 amino acids. CDR3 DNA sequence: TGTGCCAGCAGTGACTCGAGGGGAAGCTACAATGAGCAGTTCTTC. As protein: CASSDSRGSYNEQFF.

The rearrangement links TRBV6-5 to TRBJ1-2; D remains ambiguous. CDR3 length: 14 amino acids. Trimming took off 0 bases at V and 6 bases at J, with 11 bases between the two ends. From germline, CDR1 is MNHEY and CDR2 SVGAGI. The CDR3 region has the DNA TGTGCCAGCAGTTACTCGTACACGGGTGATGGCTACACCTTC. Translating it yields CASSYSYTGDGYTF.

This clonotype has a handful of counts. The genes are TRBV15 and TRBJ1-6; possibly TRBD1 for D (6 bases). Germline CDR1 and CDR2: LNHNV and YYDKDF (reference sequence). V lost 1 base, J lost 7 bases, and 14 bases lay in between. The length of the CDR3 is 16 residues. As DNA, the CDR3 is TGTGCCACCAGCAGAGGCACCCGGACAGTCAATTCACCCCTCCACTTT. Its protein product is CATSRGTRTVNSPLHF.

This clonotype has a handful of counts. The rearrangement links TRBV7-3 to TRBJ2-6, with TRBD2 as a possible D gene (5 bases). Between the trimmed V and J ends, which lost 1 base and 2 bases, there was a span of 12 bases. Germline CDR1 reads SGHTA; CDR2 reads FQGTGA. CDR3 length equals 17 residues. CDR3 nucleotide sequence: TGTGCCAGCAGCTTAAGCGGGCGGAGCGCTGGGGCCAACGTCCTGACTTTC. It yields the protein CASSLSGRSAGANVLTF.

This chain joins TRBV5-6 and TRBJ1-2, with a weak D call TRBD1 (5 bases). The CDR3 extends over 17 amino acids. Trimming left V 0 bases short and J 4 bases short, with 19 bases between. CDR1 and CDR2 from the germline V gene are SGHDT and YYEEEE. This CDR3 is CASSLGADSVVIYGYTF. CDR3 nucleotides: TGTGCCAGCAGCTTGGGAGCTGACAGTGTCGTTATCTATGGCTACACCTTC.

This clonotype was seen a few times. This chain connects TRBV9 to TRBJ1-3, with D uncertain. This CDR3 spans 15 amino acids. V lost 0 bases and J 4 bases, leaving 11 bases between the germline ends. Germline V gene data show CDR1 as SGDLS and CDR2 as YYNGEE. The CDR3, as DNA: TGTGCCAGCAGCGTAGCGCCTGGGCCCGGAAACACCATATATTTT. The encoded protein is CASSVAPGPGNTIYF.

V is TRBV29-1 and J is TRBJ2-1; D unclear. The CDR3 spans 13 residues. Germline V lookup: CDR1 SQVTM, CDR2 ANQGSEA. V gave up 3 bases and J gave up 6 bases, with 12 bases separating them. The CDR3 is CSVEVDPGNEQFF. The CDR3, as DNA: TGCAGCGTTGAGGTAGACCCCGGCAATGAGCAGTTCTTC.

The chain links TRBV6-5 to TRBJ2-5; D possibly corresponds to TRBD2 (6 bases). V gave up 6 bases and J gave up 5 bases, with 19 bases separating them. Looked up from germline, CDR1 is MNHEY and CDR2 is SVGAGI. The CDR3 loop spans 15 amino acids. CDR3 residues: CASSSGTLGGETQYF. CDR3 DNA: TGTGCCAGCAGCTCCGGGACTTTAGGCGGGGAGACCCAGTACTTC.

Here the CDR3 reads CASSVQETFIQYF. In DNA, the CDR3 is TGTGCCAGCAGCGTACAGGAAACGTTCATTCAGTACTTC. J is TRBJ2-4 and V is TRBV6-2 or TRBV6-3, with D perhaps matching TRBD1 (5 bases). Trimming removed 6 bases at V and 9 bases at J, with 15 bases between. The CDR3 is 13 residues long. Germline V lookup: CDR1 MNHEY, CDR2 SVGEGT.

This clonotype was seen ten or more times. The V call is TRBV6-5, the J call TRBJ1-2, with TRBD1 matching 11 bases. The CDR3 is made up of 13 amino acids. CDR1 MNHEY and CDR2 SVGAGI come from the germline V gene. The V gene end was trimmed by 6 bases and the J gene end by 5 bases; junction bases not matched to a gene: 2. Written as DNA, the CDR3 is TGTGCCAGCAGCAGGGACAGGGGGTATGGCTACACCTTC. Translated, it gives CASSRDRGYGYTF.

The rearrangement uses TRBV14 and TRBJ1-1; no reliable D call. The V and J ends lost 4 bases and 3 bases respectively, with 6 bases between them. CDR1 SGHDN and CDR2 FVKESK come from the germline V gene. The CDR3 runs to 12 residues. In DNA form, the CDR3 reads TGTGCCAGCAGCCCAGAGGACACTGAAGCTTTCTTT. Translation: CASSPEDTEAFF.